A selection of T cell receptor beta chains follows, all from one sample in a study of T cells in Graves' hyperthyroidism and ophthalmopathy. TCRdb passed the multiplex PCR reads through MiXCR, listing each CDR3 protein once. The sample shows 560,000 or so distinct CDR3 sequences, around 42% of them seen only once. The sample was peripheral blood or thyroid tissue (not recorded which). The receptors were gathered from a young woman with Graves' hyperthyroidism. Both conserved end residues are part of each CDR3. Fields, in order: D gene, clone size, J gene, V gene, CDR3 DNA, CDR3 protein. D genes are given only for firm matches. Size tells how often a clone was seen (once, few, many) or the class of an expanded clone, and some rows leave it out.

d_gene: NA; abundance: few; j_gene: TRBJ1-6; v_gene: TRBV20-1; CDR3nt: TGCAGTGCTCCGAAGAAGACAGTCAATAATTCACCCCTCCACTTT; CDR3aa: CSAPKKTVNNSPLHF
d_gene: TRBD2; abundance: NA; j_gene: TRBJ2-7; v_gene: TRBV24-1; CDR3nt: TGTGCCACCAGTGATTCCCAGGGGACTAGCGTTACCGAGCAGTACTTC; CDR3aa: CATSDSQGTSVTEQYF
d_gene: TRBD1; abundance: NA; j_gene: TRBJ1-4; v_gene: TRBV10-3; CDR3nt: TGTGCCATCAGTGGGGGACAGCACACTGAAAAACTGTTTTTT; CDR3aa: CAISGGQHTEKLFF
d_gene: NA; abundance: NA; j_gene: TRBJ2-7; v_gene: TRBV7-9; CDR3nt: TGTGCCGGCAGCTTAGCGAAACACGAGCCTCCCTACGAGCAGTACTTC; CDR3aa: CAGSLAKHEPPYEQYF
d_gene: NA; abundance: many; j_gene: TRBJ1-6; v_gene: TRBV20-1; CDR3nt: TGCAGTGCTAGGAGCGGCAGGACAGTTTCACCCCTCCACTTT; CDR3aa: CSARSGRTVSPLHF
d_gene: NA; abundance: few; j_gene: TRBJ1-6; v_gene: TRBV9; CDR3nt: TGTGCCAGCAGCGTAGGGGAGGGGAACTCACCCCTCCACTTT; CDR3aa: CASSVGEGNSPLHF
d_gene: TRBD1; abundance: once; j_gene: TRBJ1-5; v_gene: TRBV7-8; CDR3nt: TGTGCCAGCAGCTCGACAGGGGCGAGCAATCAGCCCCAGCATTTT; CDR3aa: CASSSTGASNQPQHF
d_gene: NA; abundance: NA; j_gene: TRBJ1-5; v_gene: TRBV6-6; CDR3nt: TGTGCCAGCAGACATGACCTGAATCAGCCCCAGCATTTT; CDR3aa: CASRHDLNQPQHF
d_gene: NA; abundance: NA; j_gene: TRBJ2-3; v_gene: TRBV7-3; CDR3nt: TGTGCCAGCAAGGGGGTCTATGGCACAGATACGCAGTATTTT; CDR3aa: CASKGVYGTDTQYF
d_gene: TRBD1; abundance: many; j_gene: TRBJ1-2; v_gene: TRBV2; CDR3nt: TGTGCCAGCAGGACAGGGGGTAACTATGGCTACACCTTC; CDR3aa: CASRTGGNYGYTF
d_gene: TRBD2; abundance: many; j_gene: TRBJ2-5; v_gene: TRBV7-2; CDR3nt: TGTGCCAGCAGCTTGAAGACTAGCGCCGAGACTACCGCCCACTTC; CDR3aa: CASSLKTSAETTAHF
d_gene: NA; abundance: many; j_gene: TRBJ2-5; v_gene: TRBV29-1; CDR3nt: TGCAGCGTTGATGATGTGGAGACCCAGTACTTC; CDR3aa: CSVDDVETQYF
d_gene: TRBD1; abundance: few; j_gene: TRBJ2-7; v_gene: TRBV15; CDR3nt: TGTGCCATCAGTCCCGGGACAGGGGCCTACGAGCAGTACTTC; CDR3aa: CAISPGTGAYEQYF
d_gene: TRBD1; abundance: NA; j_gene: TRBJ2-7; v_gene: TRBV20-1; CDR3nt: TGCAGTGCCGGAAGGGGGCAGAACTTC; CDR3aa: CSAGRGQNF
d_gene: TRBD1; abundance: few; j_gene: TRBJ2-2; v_gene: TRBV25-1; CDR3nt: TGTGCCAGCAGTGAAGGGGACAGGGACACCGGGGAGCTGTTTTTT; CDR3aa: CASSEGDRDTGELFF
d_gene: NA; abundance: NA; j_gene: TRBJ1-5; v_gene: TRBV19; CDR3nt: TGTGCCAGTAGCACTGACCAGAAAGAGACCCAGCATTTT; CDR3aa: CASSTDQKETQHF
d_gene: NA; abundance: many; j_gene: TRBJ1-6; v_gene: TRBV7-3; CDR3nt: TGTGCCAGCAGTACAGGGAGGGATTCACCCCTCCACTTT; CDR3aa: CASSTGRDSPLHF
d_gene: NA; abundance: NA; j_gene: TRBJ2-5; v_gene: TRBV4-3; CDR3nt: TGCGCCAGCAGCCGAGAACGGACGCACCGAGAGACCCAGTACTTC; CDR3aa: CASSRERTHRETQYF
d_gene: TRBD2; abundance: NA; j_gene: TRBJ2-7; v_gene: TRBV29-1; CDR3nt: TGCAGCGTTGCGAGACTAGCGGGGGGATACGAGCAGTACTTC; CDR3aa: CSVARLAGGYEQYF
d_gene: NA; abundance: many; j_gene: TRBJ1-5; v_gene: TRBV29-1; CDR3nt: TGCAGCGTCGGGGGGGGCGCGAGGCAGCCCCAGCATTTT; CDR3aa: CSVGGGARQPQHF
d_gene: NA; abundance: NA; j_gene: TRBJ1-2; v_gene: TRBV25-1; CDR3nt: TGTGCCAGCAGTTTAAGGAGGACGGATGTTACGGGTGGCTACACCTTC; CDR3aa: CASSLRRTDVTGGYTF
d_gene: NA; abundance: NA; j_gene: TRBJ1-4; v_gene: TRBV7-2; CDR3nt: TGCGCCAGCAGCCAAGATTTCTCGGGAAATGAAAAACTGTTTTTT; CDR3aa: CASSQDFSGNEKLFF
d_gene: TRBD1; abundance: NA; j_gene: TRBJ1-2; v_gene: TRBV20-1; CDR3nt: TGCAGTGCTAGCCTCCAGGGGGCGACGGGCTACACCTTC; CDR3aa: CSASLQGATGYTF
d_gene: TRBD1; abundance: NA; j_gene: TRBJ1-5; v_gene: TRBV7-9; CDR3nt: TGTGCCAGCAGCCCGACAGGGGGGGGGAATCAGCCCCAGCATTTT; CDR3aa: CASSPTGGGNQPQHF
d_gene: NA; abundance: NA; j_gene: TRBJ2-2; v_gene: TRBV20-1; CDR3nt: TGCAGTGCGGAGATGCCCGGAACCGGGGAGCTGTTTTTT; CDR3aa: CSAEMPGTGELFF
d_gene: NA; abundance: few; j_gene: TRBJ2-7; v_gene: TRBV6-5; CDR3nt: TGTGCCAGCAGTACTACAGAAGCCTACGAGCAGTACTTC; CDR3aa: CASSTTEAYEQYF
d_gene: NA; abundance: few; j_gene: TRBJ1-1; v_gene: TRBV2; CDR3nt: TGTGCCAGCAGTTTAGCAGGGATGAGAGCTTTCTTT; CDR3aa: CASSLAGMRAFF
d_gene: TRBD1; abundance: once; j_gene: TRBJ1-6; v_gene: TRBV9; CDR3nt: TGTGCCAGCTTGACAGGGGGCCCTAATTCACCCCTCCACTTT; CDR3aa: CASLTGGPNSPLHF
d_gene: TRBD1; abundance: few; j_gene: TRBJ2-5; v_gene: TRBV29-1; CDR3nt: TGCAGCGCAGCCGGGACAGGGGAGACCCAGTACTTC; CDR3aa: CSAAGTGETQYF
d_gene: NA; abundance: NA; j_gene: TRBJ1-1; v_gene: TRBV18; CDR3nt: TGTGCCAGCTCACCGAGACATTCCACGGGCATGAACACTGAAGCTTTCTTT; CDR3aa: CASSPRHSTGMNTEAFF
d_gene: NA; abundance: NA; j_gene: TRBJ1-3; v_gene: TRBV2; CDR3nt: TGTGCCAGCAGTTTTCAGGGGCATGGAAACACCATATATTTT; CDR3aa: CASSFQGHGNTIYF
d_gene: TRBD2; abundance: NA; j_gene: TRBJ2-7; v_gene: TRBV19; CDR3nt: TGTGCCAGTAGTATAGTAGCTAGCGGCTACGAGCAGTGCTTC; CDR3aa: CASSIVASGYEQCF
d_gene: NA; abundance: NA; j_gene: TRBJ2-7; v_gene: TRBV25-1; CDR3nt: TGTGCCAGCAGCCAAGATGGAACAGGGAGCGAGCAGTACTTC; CDR3aa: CASSQDGTGSEQYF
d_gene: NA; abundance: NA; j_gene: TRBJ1-6; v_gene: TRBV10-2; CDR3nt: TGTGCCAGCAGGCCAGGGAACGGGAATTCACCCCTCCACTTT; CDR3aa: CASRPGNGNSPLHF
d_gene: NA; abundance: NA; j_gene: TRBJ1-1; v_gene: TRBV15; CDR3nt: TGTGCCACCAGCAGAGAACGGACGAACACTGAAGCTTTCTTT; CDR3aa: CATSRERTNTEAFF
d_gene: NA; abundance: few; j_gene: TRBJ1-2; v_gene: TRBV14; CDR3nt: TGTGCCAGCAGCCAAGCCGGGGAATATGGCTACACCTTC; CDR3aa: CASSQAGEYGYTF
d_gene: NA; abundance: NA; j_gene: TRBJ1-1; v_gene: TRBV5-1; CDR3nt: TGCGCCAGCAGCTTGGGGGACACAGGGACGACTGAAGCTTTCTTT; CDR3aa: CASSLGDTGTTEAFF
d_gene: NA; abundance: NA; j_gene: TRBJ1-4; v_gene: TRBV29-1; CDR3nt: TGCAGCGGGGGCAATCGAGAAAAACTGTTTTTT; CDR3aa: CSGGNREKLFF
d_gene: NA; abundance: many; j_gene: TRBJ2-5; v_gene: TRBV7-3; CDR3nt: TGTGCCAGCAGCTTGTCCTGGCAAGAGACCCAGTACTTC; CDR3aa: CASSLSWQETQYF
d_gene: NA; abundance: NA; j_gene: TRBJ1-2; v_gene: TRBV24-1; CDR3nt: TGTGCCACCAGTGTGGGGGCAGGGGAGGCTAACTATGGCTACACCTTC; CDR3aa: CATSVGAGEANYGYTF
d_gene: TRBD1; abundance: few; j_gene: TRBJ1-6; v_gene: TRBV25-1; CDR3nt: TGTGCCAGCAGTTGGGGGACAGGGGCCTCACCCCTCCACTTT; CDR3aa: CASSWGTGASPLHF
d_gene: NA; abundance: NA; j_gene: TRBJ1-4; v_gene: TRBV6-5; CDR3nt: TGTGCCAGCAGGTATCCATCAACTAATGAAAAACTGTTTTTT; CDR3aa: CASRYPSTNEKLFF
d_gene: NA; abundance: few; j_gene: TRBJ2-7; v_gene: TRBV2; CDR3nt: TGTGCCAGCAGGTTCGAGTCCTACGAGCAGTACTTC; CDR3aa: CASRFESYEQYF
d_gene: TRBD1; abundance: few; j_gene: TRBJ1-1; v_gene: TRBV7-9; CDR3nt: TGTGCCAGCAGCCCCGGGGGGACAGGGGTATGGAACACTGAAGCTTTCTTT; CDR3aa: CASSPGGTGVWNTEAFF